The 9 T cell receptor beta chains listed next were all sequenced from one sample in a study of T cell repertoires in cytomegalovirus infection. TCRdb analysed the reads with MiXCR anew, one entry per CDR3 protein. The table records around 270,000 distinct CDR3 sequences, approximately 10% of them present only once. The sample comprised PBMCs. These receptors came from a human donor in good health (CMV status not recorded). Some clones in this sample may be carry-over from other donors' samples.

The rearrangement links TRBV7-6 to TRBJ2-1; a possible D gene is TRBD2 (6 bases). The germline gives CDR1 SGHVS, CDR2 FNYEAQ. The CDR3 sequence is 13 residues long. Deletions cut 5 bases from V and 7 bases from J, with 12 bases between. The CDR3 DNA reads as TGTGCCAGCAGCCGCGGGATTCCGAATGAGCAGTTCTTC. Protein sequence: CASSRGIPNEQFF.

This clonotype was found many times. The chain couples TRBV6-6 to TRBJ2-1; 10 nucleotides align to TRBD1. This CDR3 spans 15 amino acids. The germline V gene has CDR1 MNHNY and CDR2 SVGAGI (reference sequence). The V gene end was trimmed by 6 bases and the J gene end by 7 bases; junction bases not matched to a gene: 9. The CDR3 is CASSPPGQGRNEQFF. The CDR3 region has the DNA TGTGCCAGCAGCCCACCGGGACAGGGGAGGAATGAGCAGTTCTTC.

V usage is TRBV19 and J usage is TRBJ1-6, with 7 nucleotides matching TRBD1. The CDR3 has 15 residues. Germline lookup yields CDR1 LNHDA and CDR2 SQIVND (reference sequence). After removal of 3 bases from V and 6 bases from J, the junction contained 5 bases not matched to a gene. The CDR3 DNA sequence: TGTGCCAGTAGTATGTCAACAGGGGTTAATTCACCCCTCCACTTT. This sequence encodes CASSMSTGVNSPLHF. Supplemented by reference TRBV19 and TRBJ1-6, the full variable domain reads DGGITQSPKYLFRKEGQNVTLSCEQNLNHDAMYWYRQDPGQGLRLIYYSQIVNDFQKGDIAEGYSVSREKKESFPLTVTSAQKNPTAFYLCASSMSTGVNSPLHFGNGTRLTVT.

This clonotype was recorded many times. This sequence joins TRBV19 and TRBJ2-1; D is perhaps TRBD1 (6 bases). The CDR3 runs 14 residues. Germline CDR1 LNHDA, CDR2 SQIVND (reference sequence). V lost 1 base and J 3 bases, leaving 7 bases between the germline ends. The CDR3 reads CASSIGTVYNEQFF. CDR3 nucleotide sequence: TGTGCCAGTAGTATAGGGACAGTCTACAATGAGCAGTTCTTC.

This chain links TRBV20-1 with TRBJ1-2; the D is unclear. Germline CDR1 is DFQATT and CDR2 is SNEGSKA (reference sequence). This CDR3 region has 14 residues. The V end lost 5 bases, the J end lost 2 bases, and 15 bases lay between the germline ends. CDR3 sequence: CSAESDGSNYGYTF. CDR3 in DNA: TGCAGTGCTGAGTCGGACGGTTCAAACTATGGCTACACCTTC.

This clonotype was recorded at least ten times. J is TRBJ1-2 and V is TRBV7-2; weak D call: TRBD1 (6 bases). Germline V gene data show CDR1 as SGHTA and CDR2 as FQGNSA. The CDR3 consists of 13 residues. Between the trimmed V and J ends, which lost 5 bases and 2 bases, there was a span of 9 bases. The chain's CDR3 is CASSRQENYGYTF. CDR3 nucleotide sequence: TGTGCCAGCAGCCGACAGGAGAACTATGGCTACACCTTC.

This clonotype was observed at least ten times. The V gene is TRBV6-2 or TRBV6-3, the J gene TRBJ1-3, with TRBD1 matching 7 bases. This CDR3 is 16 amino acids long. With 8 bases clipped from V and 0 bases from J, the junction kept 10 bases outside the gene matches. From germline, CDR1 is MNHEY and CDR2 SVGEGT. CDR3 sequence reads: CASGYRQGSSGNTIYF. The CDR3 nucleotides are TGTGCCAGCGGATACCGACAGGGAAGCTCTGGAAACACCATATATTTT.

This chain joins TRBV2 and TRBJ2-6; weak D call: TRBD1 (6 bases). Between the trimmed V and J ends, which lost 9 bases and 0 bases, there was a span of 18 bases. The CDR3 spans 17 residues. Germline assignment: CDR1 SNHLY and CDR2 FYNNEI. The CDR3 DNA reads TGTGCCAGGATGACAGGAGCCGAGGACTCTGGGGCCAACGTCCTGACTTTC. This encodes CARMTGAEDSGANVLTF.

This clonotype occurred many times. The chain couples TRBV11-2 to TRBJ1-3; no definite D call. This CDR3 contains 16 residues. V lost 1 base and J lost 1, with 11 bases in between. Germline V gives CDR1 SGHAT, CDR2 FQNNGV. CDR3 bases: TGTGCCAGCAGCTTAGGTCAAAGTAATTCTGGAAACACCATATATTTT. Protein product: CASSLGQSNSGNTIYF. Together with reference TRBV11-2 and TRBJ1-3, the CDR3 gives the full variable domain: EAGVAQSPRYKIIEKRQSVAFWCNPISGHATLYWYQQILGQGPKLLIQFQNNGVVDDSQLPKDRFSAERLKGVDSTLKIQPAKLEDSAVYLCASSLGQSNSGNTIYFGEGSWLTVV.